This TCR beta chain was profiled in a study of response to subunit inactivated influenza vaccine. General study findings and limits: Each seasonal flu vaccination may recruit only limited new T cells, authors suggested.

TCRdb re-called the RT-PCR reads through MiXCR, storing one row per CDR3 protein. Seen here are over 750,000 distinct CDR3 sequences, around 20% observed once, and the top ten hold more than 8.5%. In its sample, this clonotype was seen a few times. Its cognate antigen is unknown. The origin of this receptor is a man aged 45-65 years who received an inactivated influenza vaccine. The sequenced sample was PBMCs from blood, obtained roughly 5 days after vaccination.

The DNA of the CDR3 is TGCAGTAGTTTAGCGGGAGGGAACCACGAGCAGTACTTC. Encoded protein: CSSLAGGNHEQYF. This chain joins TRBV20-1 and TRBJ2-7; 11 positions match TRBD2. The V gene end was trimmed by 8 bases and the J gene end by 5 bases; junction bases not matched to a gene: 8. From germline, CDR1 is DFQATT and CDR2 SNEGSKA (reference sequence). The CDR3 is made up of 13 amino acids.